The clone carrying this TCR beta chain appeared once. Its specificity is not known. This record comes from a study of cytomegalovirus exposure and HLA in healthy donors. Regarding the study as a whole: Altogether, 150 or so TCR beta chains were recorded as cytomegalovirus-associated. Previous analysis showed most TCR beta V segments were productive about 90% or about 30% of the time. A link between a missense DCLRE1C variant and TCR beta V- and J-gene trimming emerged from a later analysis. Specificity of three CMV-associated chains for CMV antigens was verified in vitro.

V dropped 1 base and J dropped 6 bases, with 14 bases sitting between them. CDR1 and CDR2 from the germline V gene are SGHDT and YYEEEE. The CDR3 sequence is 14 residues long. PCR was performed using 60 Vbeta and 13 Jbeta primers. The method was immunoSEQ multiplex PCR; TCRdb's version includes in-frame clones alone and lacks a portion of them. The data contain 150,000 to 200,000 clones, over 70% of them singletons. Sequencing input: PBMCs. The receptor was isolated from a woman between 45 and 60 years old in good health and CMV-seronegative. J is TRBJ2-7 and V is TRBV5-6; D uncertain. For the CDR3, the DNA is TGTGCCAGCAGCTTGAGCTCTATCGTCTCCGAGCAGTACTTC. Translated: CASSLSSIVSEQYF.